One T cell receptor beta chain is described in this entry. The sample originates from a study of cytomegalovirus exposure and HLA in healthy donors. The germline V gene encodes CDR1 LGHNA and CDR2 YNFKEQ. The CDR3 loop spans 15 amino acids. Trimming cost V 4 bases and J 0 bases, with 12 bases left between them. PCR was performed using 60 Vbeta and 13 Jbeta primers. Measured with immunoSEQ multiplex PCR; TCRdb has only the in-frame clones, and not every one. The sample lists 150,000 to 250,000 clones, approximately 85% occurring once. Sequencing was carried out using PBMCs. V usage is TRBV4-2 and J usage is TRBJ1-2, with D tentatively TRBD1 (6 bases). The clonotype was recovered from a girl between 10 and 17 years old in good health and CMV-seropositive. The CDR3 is CASSPPGVTNYGYTF. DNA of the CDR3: TGTGCCAGCAGCCCCCCAGGGGTTACTAACTATGGCTACACCTTC.